One sample yielded the 3 T cell receptor beta chains listed below, sequenced in a study of blood T cell repertoires in COVID-19. The table came from immunoSEQ multiplex PCR; TCRdb's copy has only in-frame clones and leaves some out. The sample comprises over 120,000 clones, just over 85% of which are singletons, and more than 3.5% rests with the top ten. The specimen was PBMCs or T cells enriched from blood (not recorded which). The receptors shown here come from a man between 50 and 59 years old who had recovered from COVID-19.

The chain has TRBV7-9 and TRBJ2-7; 9 bases match TRBD1. V lost 5 bases and J lost 5; bases outside the gene matches: 1. The CDR3 runs to 12 residues. Per the germline V gene, CDR1 is SEHNR and CDR2 is FQNEAQ (reference sequence). CDR3: CASSRQGDEQYV. In DNA, the CDR3 is TGTGCCAGCAGCCGACAGGGGGACGAGCAGTACGTC.

This chain uses TRBV6-2 or TRBV6-3 with TRBJ2-7; no clear D gene. Germline CDR1 MNHEY, CDR2 SVGEGT. V was clipped by 4 bases and J by 5 bases, with 9 bases between them. The CDR3 covers 12 residues. The CDR3, as DNA: TGTGCCAGCAGTTGGAGTCGTGACGAGCAGTACGTC. It yields the protein CASSWSRDEQYV.

The CDR3 protein is CASSLSRGDTQYF. Written as DNA, the CDR3 is TGTGCCAGCAGCTTAAGTCGGGGAGATACGCAGTATTTT. The rearrangement joins TRBV7-3 to TRBJ2-3; tentative D call: TRBD2 (5 bases). The CDR3 spans 13 residues. V was pared by 1 base and J by 5 bases, with 7 bases between. In germline, CDR1 is SGHTA, CDR2 FQGTGA.